This TCR beta chain was captured in a study of T-cell reconstitution after alpha-beta-depleted transplantation in children. It was with unique molecular identifiers that the TCRbeta library was prepared. Each CDR3 protein gets one entry after TCRdb re-called the PCR reads with MiXCR. In the table there are approximately 220,000 distinct CDR3 sequences, under 20% of which are singletons. Whole-study findings and limits: Several hundred expanded graft clones reportedly gave rise to the alpha-beta T cells present about two months after transplant.

The CDR3 totals 15 residues. Germline V CDR1 and CDR2: SGDLS, YYNGEE. The trim removed 4 bases at V and 5 bases at J, leaving 6 bases unmatched. This clonotype showed up just a few times. Its antigen is currently unknown. This chain links TRBV9 with TRBJ2-2; 9 nucleotides match TRBD2. The TCR comes from a male patient between 2 and 15 years old who had a stem cell transplant for acute lymphoblastic leukemia, so the T cells may come from the graft donor. Source: PBMCs, mostly from graft donor cells, taken 360 days after TCRalphabeta/CD19-depleted stem cell transplant. CDR3 in amino acids: CASSPSGGTTGELFF. CDR3 in DNA: TGTGCCAGCAGCCCCAGCGGGGGGACAACCGGGGAGCTGTTTTTT.